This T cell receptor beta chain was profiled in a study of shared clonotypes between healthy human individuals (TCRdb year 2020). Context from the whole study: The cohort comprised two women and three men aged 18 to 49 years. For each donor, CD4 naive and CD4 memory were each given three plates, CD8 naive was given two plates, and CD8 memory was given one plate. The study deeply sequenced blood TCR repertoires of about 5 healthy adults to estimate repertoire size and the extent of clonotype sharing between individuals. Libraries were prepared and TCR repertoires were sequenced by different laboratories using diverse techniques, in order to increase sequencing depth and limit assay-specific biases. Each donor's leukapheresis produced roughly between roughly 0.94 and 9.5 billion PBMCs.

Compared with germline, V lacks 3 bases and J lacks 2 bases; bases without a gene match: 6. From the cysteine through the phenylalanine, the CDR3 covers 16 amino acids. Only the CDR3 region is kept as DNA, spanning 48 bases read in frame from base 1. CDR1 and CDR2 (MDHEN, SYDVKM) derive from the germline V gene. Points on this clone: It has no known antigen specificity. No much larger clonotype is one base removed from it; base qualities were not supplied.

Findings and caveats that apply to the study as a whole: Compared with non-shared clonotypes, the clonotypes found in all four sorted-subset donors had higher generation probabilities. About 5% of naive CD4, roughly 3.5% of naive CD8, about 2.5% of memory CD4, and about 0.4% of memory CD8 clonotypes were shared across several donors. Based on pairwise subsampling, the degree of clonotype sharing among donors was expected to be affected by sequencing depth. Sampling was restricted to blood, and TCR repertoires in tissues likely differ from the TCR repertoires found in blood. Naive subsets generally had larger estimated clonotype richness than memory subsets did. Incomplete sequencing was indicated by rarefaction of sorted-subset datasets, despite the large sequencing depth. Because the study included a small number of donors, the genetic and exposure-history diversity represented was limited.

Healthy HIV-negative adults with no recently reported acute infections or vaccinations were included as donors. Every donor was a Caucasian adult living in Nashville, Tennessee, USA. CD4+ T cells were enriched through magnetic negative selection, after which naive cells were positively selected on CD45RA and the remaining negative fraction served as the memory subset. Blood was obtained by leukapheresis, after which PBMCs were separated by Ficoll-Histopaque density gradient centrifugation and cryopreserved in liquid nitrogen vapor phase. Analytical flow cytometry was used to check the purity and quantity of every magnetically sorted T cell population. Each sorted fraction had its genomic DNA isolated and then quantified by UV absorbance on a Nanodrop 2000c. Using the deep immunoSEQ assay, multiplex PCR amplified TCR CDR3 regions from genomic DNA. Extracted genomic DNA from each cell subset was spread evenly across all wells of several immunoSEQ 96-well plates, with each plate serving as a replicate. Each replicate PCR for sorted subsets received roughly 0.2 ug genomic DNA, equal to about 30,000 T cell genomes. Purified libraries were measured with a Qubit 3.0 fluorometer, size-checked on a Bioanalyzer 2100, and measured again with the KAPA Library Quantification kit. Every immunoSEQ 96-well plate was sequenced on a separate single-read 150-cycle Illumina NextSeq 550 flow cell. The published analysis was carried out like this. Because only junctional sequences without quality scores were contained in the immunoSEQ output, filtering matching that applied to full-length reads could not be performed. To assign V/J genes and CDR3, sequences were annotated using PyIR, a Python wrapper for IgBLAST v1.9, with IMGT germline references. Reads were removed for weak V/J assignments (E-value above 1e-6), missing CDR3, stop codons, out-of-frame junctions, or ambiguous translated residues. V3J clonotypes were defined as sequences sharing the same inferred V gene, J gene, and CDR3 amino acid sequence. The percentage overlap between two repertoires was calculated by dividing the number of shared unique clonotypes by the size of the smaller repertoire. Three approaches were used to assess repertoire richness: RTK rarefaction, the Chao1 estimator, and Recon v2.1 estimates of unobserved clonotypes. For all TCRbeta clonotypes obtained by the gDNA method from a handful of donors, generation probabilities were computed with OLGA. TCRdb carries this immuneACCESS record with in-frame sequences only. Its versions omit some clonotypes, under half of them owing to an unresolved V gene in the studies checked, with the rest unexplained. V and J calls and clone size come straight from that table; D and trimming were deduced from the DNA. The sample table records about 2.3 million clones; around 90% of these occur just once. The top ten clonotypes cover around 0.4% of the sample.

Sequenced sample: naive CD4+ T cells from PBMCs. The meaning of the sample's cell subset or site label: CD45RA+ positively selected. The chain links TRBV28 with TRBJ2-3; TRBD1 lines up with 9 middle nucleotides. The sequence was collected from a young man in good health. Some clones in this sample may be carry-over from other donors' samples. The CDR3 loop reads CASSFGQGRITDTQYF. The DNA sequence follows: TGTGCCAGCAGTTTCGGACAGGGGAGGATCACAGATACGCAGTATTTT.